This TCR beta chain was retrieved from a study of T cell responses to AZD1222 COVID-19 vaccine. Points from the study as a whole: Repertoire collection took place solely once the T cell response had peaked. Baseline antibody screening turned up just a handful of seropositive AZD1222 recipients.

Note on this clone: Its matching antigen is unknown.

Repertoires were generated with immunoSEQ multiplex PCR, while TCRdb's copy carries only in-frame clones and drops some. Of approximately 120,000 clones listed, around 92% are singletons. The clonotype originates from an adult in good health. Sequenced material: peripheral blood, taken on day 0 of AZD1222 vaccination.

As DNA, the CDR3 is TGTGCCAGCAGCTTGGTTAGGGTAGGGTCCTACGAGCAGTACTTC. Its protein product is CASSLVRVGSYEQYF. The chain couples TRBV5-6 to TRBJ2-7, with D uncertain. The CDR3 sequence is 15 residues long. Per germline, CDR1 SGHDT and CDR2 YYEEEE. Trimming removed 0 bases at V and 1 base at J, with 11 bases between.